The clone carrying this T cell receptor (beta chain) has at least ten counts. MiXCR was run by TCRdb on the 5' RACE reads, yielding one entry per CDR3 protein. This table holds roughly 16,000 distinct CDR3 sequences, over 12% found once. This CDR3 spans 15 amino acids. CDR1 SGHRS and CDR2 YFSETQ come from the germline V gene. Losses at the gene ends were 0 bases for V and 3 bases for J; bases not matched to a gene: 3. This entry is derived from a study of neurological immune-mediated disorders. The rearrangement links TRBV5-1 to TRBJ2-5; 9 bases agree with TRBD1. The receptor's source is a man aged 55 to 70 with HTLV-1-associated myelopathy (HAM/TSP). The source material was PBMCs. CDR3 in DNA: TGCGCCAGCAGCTTGGCCGGGGACAGGGAAGAGACCCAGTACTTC. Its protein product is CASSLAGDREETQYF.